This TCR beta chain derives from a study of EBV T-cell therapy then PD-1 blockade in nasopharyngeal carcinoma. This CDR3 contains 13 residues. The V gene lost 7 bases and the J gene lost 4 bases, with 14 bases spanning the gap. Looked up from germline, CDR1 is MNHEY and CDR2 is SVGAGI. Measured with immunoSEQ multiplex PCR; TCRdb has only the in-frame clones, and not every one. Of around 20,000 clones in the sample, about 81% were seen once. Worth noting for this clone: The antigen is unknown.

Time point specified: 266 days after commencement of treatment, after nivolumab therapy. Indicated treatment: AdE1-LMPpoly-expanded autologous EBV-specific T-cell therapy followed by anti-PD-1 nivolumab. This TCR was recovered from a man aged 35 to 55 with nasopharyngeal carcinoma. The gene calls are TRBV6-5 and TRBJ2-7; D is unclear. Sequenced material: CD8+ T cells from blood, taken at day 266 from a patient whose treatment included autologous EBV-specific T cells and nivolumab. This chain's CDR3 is CASKTGRIYEQYF. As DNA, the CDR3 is TGTGCCAGCAAGACCGGCAGAATATACGAGCAGTACTTC.